This T cell receptor (beta chain) was recorded in a study of control samples from healthy donors and cancer patients. Sequencing used immunoSEQ multiplex PCR; TCRdb keeps in-frame clones, though not all of them. The sample comprises around 100,000 clones, roughly 87% of which are singletons, and under 20% rests with the top ten. Germline V gives CDR1 SGHTA, CDR2 FQGTGA. Trimming took 5 bases from V and 0 from J; bases not matched to a gene: 5. This CDR3 spans 15 amino acids. Sequenced: blood. The rearrangement links TRBV7-3 to TRBJ2-3; 7 positions match TRBD2. The clonotype originates from a woman aged 45-60 years in good health. CDR3 protein: CASSHTGGSTDTQYF. As DNA, the CDR3 is TGTGCCAGCAGCCATACGGGGGGAAGCACAGATACGCAGTATTTT.